This TCR beta chain originates from a study of HIV-infected patients and healthy controls. Study-level points and caveats: Size-matching overweighted rare events from HIV-infected data when comparing patients with controls. Study cohorts differed slightly in age and sex, but this did not explain diversity differences. Significantly higher mean Gini indices appeared in HIV-infected repertoires, possibly reflecting oligoclonality. In healthy controls, MAIT alpha CDR3s were common; in HIV+ repertoires, severely depleted.

There are a few counts of this clonotype. What it recognizes is unknown. The repertoire came from unfractionated whole blood and reflected all unsorted peripheral T cells. cDNA was made from around 0.45 ug RNA using alpha and beta constant primers. Separate chain-specific third strand synthesis with multiplexing indices produced the alpha and beta libraries. A single record per CDR3 protein comes from TCRdb applying MiXCR to the 5' RACE reads. The sample has more than 15,000 distinct CDR3 sequences, 10% to 15% seen once. V was shortened by 2 bases and J by 3 bases, with 2 bases between the two germline ends. CDR3 length equals 12 residues. Germline V gene sequence: CDR1 MNHEY, CDR2 SVGEGT.

Sequencing used blood. The V and J genes are TRBV6-2 or TRBV6-3 and TRBJ1-5; no clear D. The clonotype comes from an adult in good health. The CDR3: CASSYLNQPQHF. CDR3 sequence (DNA): TGTGCCAGCAGTTACCTCAATCAGCCCCAGCATTTT.